The 13 T cell receptor beta chains below were found in one sample sequenced in a study of T cells expressing NK-cell markers. Following a re-call of the 5' RACE reads, TCRdb has one entry per CDR3 protein and lacks DNA. Its clone listing holds a few hundred thousand distinct CDR3 sequences. Sequenced input: blood T cells: a sorted CD56 or NKG2C T cell subset, CD4+ or CD8+ T cells, or bulk PBMC T cells (not recorded which). These receptors were taken from a man aged 18 to 70 in good health.

The CDR3 protein is CASSFLGSSGELFF. The chain employs TRBV5-5 and TRBJ2-2. The CDR3 extends over 14 amino acids. CDR1 is SGHKS, CDR2 YYEKEE, per germline (reference sequence).

CDR3 region: CASSLAVYRARQQTQYF. The chain recombines TRBV7-8 with TRBJ2-5; checking the TCRdb D call of TRBD1 is not possible without DNA. This CDR3 is built from 17 residues. Germline lookup yields CDR1 SGHVS and CDR2 FQNEAQ.

The chain has TRBV7-8 and TRBJ1-5; no DNA is available, so the TRBD1 call from TCRdb remains unchecked. Germline CDR1 is SGHVS and CDR2 is FQNEAQ. The CDR3 consists of 16 residues. The CDR3 region is CASSSTGANLNQPQHF.

The chain links TRBV4-1 to TRBJ2-2; TCRdb outputs TRBD1, but without DNA this stays unchecked. The CDR3 consists of 16 residues. The V gene's germline CDR1 is MGHRA and CDR2 YSYEKL. The CDR3 protein is CASSQEDRVYTGELFF.

The chain combines TRBV2 with TRBJ2-2; the D call of TRBD1 rests on TCRdb alone, since no DNA is present to check it. Germline V gives CDR1 SNHLY, CDR2 FYNNEI. The CDR3 totals 14 residues. Here the CDR3 reads CASSDRGRTGELFF.

The V gene is TRBV27, the J gene TRBJ2-5; checking the TCRdb D call of TRBD2 is not possible without DNA. Germline loops: CDR1 MNHEY, CDR2 SMNVEV (reference sequence). CDR3 length: 16 amino acids. The CDR3 reads CASSYTSGGTQETQYF.

The V and J genes are TRBV2 and TRBJ2-5; TCRdb picks TRBD1, but there is no DNA to check that call. CDR3 length equals 13 residues. Germline V gives CDR1 SNHLY, CDR2 FYNNEI. The CDR3 sequence is CASDRFLGGTQYF.

This chain connects TRBV20-1 to TRBJ2-3. Germline values: CDR1 DFQATT, CDR2 SNEGSKA (reference sequence). The CDR3 spans 12 residues. The CDR3 is CSAQYNADTQYF.

The chain carries TRBV12-3 or TRBV12-4 and TRBJ1-1; the D gene TCRdb calls, TRBD1, cannot be checked with no DNA. This CDR3 has 15 amino acids. The CDR3 region is CASSPQTVMRTEAFF.

This chain joins TRBV11-1 and TRBJ2-1; the TRBD1 assignment by TCRdb is unverifiable without DNA. Germline CDR1 reads SGHAT; CDR2 reads FQDESV (reference sequence). CDR3 length: 16 amino acids. This CDR3 is CASRPPGQGPYNEQFF.

The CDR3 is CASSASGGRKETQYF. The chain has TRBV5-4 and TRBJ2-5; TCRdb's assignment of TRBD2 cannot be checked, as there is no DNA. This CDR3 region has 15 residues. CDR1 SGHNT and CDR2 YYREEE come from the germline V gene (reference sequence).

The chain links TRBV7-3 to TRBJ1-6. Per germline, CDR1 SGHTA and CDR2 FQGTGA. This CDR3 contains 14 residues. The CDR3 protein is CASSKSPANSPLHF.

This chain links TRBV7-6 with TRBJ1-4. CDR3 size: 16 residues. Per germline, CDR1 SGHVS and CDR2 FNYEAQ. The CDR3 loop reads CASSLLVGPTNEKLFF.